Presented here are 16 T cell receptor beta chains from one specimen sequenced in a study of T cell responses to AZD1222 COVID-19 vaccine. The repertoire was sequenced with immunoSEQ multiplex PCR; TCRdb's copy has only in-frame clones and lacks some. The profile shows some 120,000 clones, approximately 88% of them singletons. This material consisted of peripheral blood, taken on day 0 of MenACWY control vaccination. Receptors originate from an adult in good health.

The CDR3 region is CASSLDGRDYGYTF. CDR3 nucleotide sequence: TGTGCCAGCAGCTTAGATGGCAGAGACTATGGCTACACCTTC. The chain couples TRBV7-9 to TRBJ1-2; D gene uncertain. Trimming took 1 base from V and 3 from J, leaving 9 bases between them. The CDR3 spans 14 residues. Germline assignment: CDR1 SEHNR and CDR2 FQNEAQ (reference sequence).

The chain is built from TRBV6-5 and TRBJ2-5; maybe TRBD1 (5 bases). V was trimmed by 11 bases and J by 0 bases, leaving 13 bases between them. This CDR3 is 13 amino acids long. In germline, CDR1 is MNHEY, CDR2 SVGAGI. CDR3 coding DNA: TGTGCCCTCGAGACAGAGTACCAAGAGACCCAGTACTTC. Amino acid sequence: CALETEYQETQYF.

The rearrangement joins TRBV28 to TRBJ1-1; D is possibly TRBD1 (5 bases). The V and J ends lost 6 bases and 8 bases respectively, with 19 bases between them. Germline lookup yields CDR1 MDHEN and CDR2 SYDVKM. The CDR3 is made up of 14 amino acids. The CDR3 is CASRKTGTSFEAFF. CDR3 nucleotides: TGTGCCAGCAGAAAAACCGGGACGTCCTTCGAAGCTTTCTTT. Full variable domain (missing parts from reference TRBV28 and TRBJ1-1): DVKVTQSSRYLVKRTGEKVFLECVQDMDHENMFWYRQDPGLGLRLIYFSYDVKMKEKGDIPEGYSVSREKKERFSLILESASTNQTSMYLCASRKTGTSFEAFFGQGTRLTVV.

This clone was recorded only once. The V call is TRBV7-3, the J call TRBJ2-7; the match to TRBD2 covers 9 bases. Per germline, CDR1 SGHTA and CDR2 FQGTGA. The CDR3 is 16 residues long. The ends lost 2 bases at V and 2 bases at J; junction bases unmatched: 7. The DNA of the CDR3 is TGTGCCAGCAGCTTACGCCCGACTAGCGGAACCTACGAGCAGTACTTC. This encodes CASSLRPTSGTYEQYF.

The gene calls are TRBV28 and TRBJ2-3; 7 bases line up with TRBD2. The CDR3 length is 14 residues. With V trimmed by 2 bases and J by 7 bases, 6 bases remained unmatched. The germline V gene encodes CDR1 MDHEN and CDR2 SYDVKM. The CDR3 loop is CASSLAGVGHTQYF. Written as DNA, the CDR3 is TGTGCCAGCAGTTTAGCGGGAGTGGGTCATACGCAGTATTTT.

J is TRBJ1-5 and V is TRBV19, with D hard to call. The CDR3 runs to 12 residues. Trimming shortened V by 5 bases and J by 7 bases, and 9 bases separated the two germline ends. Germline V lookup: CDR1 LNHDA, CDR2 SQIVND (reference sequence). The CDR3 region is CASSPSWQPQHF. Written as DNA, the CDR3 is TGTGCCAGTAGTCCCTCGTGGCAGCCCCAGCATTTT.

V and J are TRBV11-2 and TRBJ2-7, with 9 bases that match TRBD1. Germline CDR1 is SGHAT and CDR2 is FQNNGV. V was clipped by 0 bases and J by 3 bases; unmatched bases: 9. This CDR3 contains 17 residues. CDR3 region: CASSLDSGTGTVYEQYF. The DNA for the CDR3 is TGTGCCAGCAGCTTAGATTCCGGGACAGGGACTGTCTACGAGCAGTACTTC.

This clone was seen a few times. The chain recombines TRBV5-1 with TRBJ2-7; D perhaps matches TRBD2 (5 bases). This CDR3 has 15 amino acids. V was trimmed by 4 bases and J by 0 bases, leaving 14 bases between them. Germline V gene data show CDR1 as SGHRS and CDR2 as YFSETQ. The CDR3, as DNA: TGCGCCAGCAGCCTGGAAAGCGGAAGCTCCTACGAGCAGTACTTC. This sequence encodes CASSLESGSSYEQYF.

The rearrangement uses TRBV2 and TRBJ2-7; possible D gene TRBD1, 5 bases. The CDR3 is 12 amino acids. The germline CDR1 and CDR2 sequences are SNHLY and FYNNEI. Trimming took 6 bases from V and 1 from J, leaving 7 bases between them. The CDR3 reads CASRGPSYEQYF. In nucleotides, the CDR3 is TGTGCCAGCAGGGGGCCATCCTACGAGCAGTACTTC.

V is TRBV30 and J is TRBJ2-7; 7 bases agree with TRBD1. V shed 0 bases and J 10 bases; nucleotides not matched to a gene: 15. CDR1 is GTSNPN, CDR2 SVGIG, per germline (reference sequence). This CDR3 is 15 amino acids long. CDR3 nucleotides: TGTGCCTGGAGTGTACCCGTTTCCAGGGGGATGGGACAGTACTTC. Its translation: CAWSVPVSRGMGQYF.

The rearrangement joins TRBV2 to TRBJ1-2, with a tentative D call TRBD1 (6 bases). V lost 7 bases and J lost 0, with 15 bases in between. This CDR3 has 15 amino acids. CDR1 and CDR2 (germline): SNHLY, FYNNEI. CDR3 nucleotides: TGTGCCAGCAAGGCTGGGACACATACTAACTATGGCTACACCTTC. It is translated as CASKAGTHTNYGYTF.

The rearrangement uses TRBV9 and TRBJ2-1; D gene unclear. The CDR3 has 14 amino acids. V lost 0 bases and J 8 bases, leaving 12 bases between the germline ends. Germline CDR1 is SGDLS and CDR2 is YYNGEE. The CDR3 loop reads CASSVGSQPYEQFF. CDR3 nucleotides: TGTGCCAGCAGCGTAGGGTCCCAGCCATATGAGCAGTTCTTC.

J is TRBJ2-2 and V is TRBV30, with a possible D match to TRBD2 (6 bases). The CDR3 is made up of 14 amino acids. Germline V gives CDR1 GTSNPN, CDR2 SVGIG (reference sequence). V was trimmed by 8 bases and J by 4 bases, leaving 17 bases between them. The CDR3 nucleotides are TGTGCCCGATCTGAGGGAGGCCCCACCGGGGAGCTGTTTTTT. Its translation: CARSEGGPTGELFF.

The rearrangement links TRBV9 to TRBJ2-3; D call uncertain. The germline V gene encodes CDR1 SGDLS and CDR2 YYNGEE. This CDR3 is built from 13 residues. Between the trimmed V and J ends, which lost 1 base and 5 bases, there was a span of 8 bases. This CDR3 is CASSVTSRDTQYF. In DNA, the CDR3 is TGTGCCAGCAGCGTAACGTCAAGAGATACGCAGTATTTT.

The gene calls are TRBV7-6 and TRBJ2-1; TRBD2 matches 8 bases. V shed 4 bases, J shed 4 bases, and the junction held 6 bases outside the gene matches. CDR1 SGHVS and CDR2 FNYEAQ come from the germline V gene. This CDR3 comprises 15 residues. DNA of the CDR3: TGTGCCAGCAGCTCAACTAGCGGCCCATACAATGAGCAGTTCTTC. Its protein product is CASSSTSGPYNEQFF.

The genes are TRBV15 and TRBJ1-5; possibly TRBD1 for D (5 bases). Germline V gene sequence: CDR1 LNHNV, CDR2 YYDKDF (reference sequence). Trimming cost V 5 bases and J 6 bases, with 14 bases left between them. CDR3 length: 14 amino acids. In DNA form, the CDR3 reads TGTGCCACCAGCTCTTCAGGGTTATTTCAGCCCCAGCATTTT. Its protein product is CATSSSGLFQPQHF.